These T cell receptor beta chains were read from a single sample in a study of T cells after yellow fever vaccination. TCRdb analysed the 5' RACE reads with MiXCR anew, one entry per CDR3 protein. The top ten clones hold 2.5% to 4% of a sample with about 320,000 distinct CDR3 sequences, about 10% of them seen once. Sequencing used CD4+ T cells sorted from PBMCs, obtained 45 days after the yellow fever booster vaccination. The source of these receptors is a man younger than 35 who received the YFV17D yellow fever vaccine. Each CDR3 is given with its conserved first and last residue. D genes are given only for firm matches. Size is omitted from some rows. Given values are once, few, many or a class for expanded clones.

V gene: TRBV25-1
J gene: TRBJ2-7
CDR3 length: 14
clone size: .
D gene: .
CDR3 protein: CASSGYSGRGEQYF
CDR3 DNA: TGTGCCAGCAGTGGATATAGTGGTAGGGGCGAGCAGTACTTC

V gene: TRBV4-1
J gene: TRBJ2-1
CDR3 length: 15
clone size: many
D gene: .
CDR3 protein: CASRGGAFSNNEQFF
CDR3 DNA: TGCGCCAGCAGAGGCGGCGCCTTCTCCAACAATGAGCAGTTCTTC

V gene: TRBV30
J gene: TRBJ2-3
CDR3 length: 14
clone size: few
D gene: .
CDR3 protein: CAWSVASLTDTQYF
CDR3 DNA: TGTGCCTGGAGTGTGGCCAGTCTCACAGATACGCAGTATTTT

V gene: TRBV27
J gene: TRBJ2-2
CDR3 length: 15
clone size: few
D gene: TRBD1
CDR3 protein: CASRSGTGTTGELFF
CDR3 DNA: TGTGCCAGCAGATCCGGGACAGGGACCACCGGGGAGCTGTTTTTT

V gene: TRBV19
J gene: TRBJ1-2
CDR3 length: 14
clone size: few
D gene: .
CDR3 protein: CASSPSGINYGYTF
CDR3 DNA: TGTGCCAGTAGTCCTTCCGGGATTAACTATGGCTACACCTTC

V gene: TRBV7-2
J gene: TRBJ2-7
CDR3 length: 12
clone size: few
D gene: .
CDR3 protein: CASREGFYEQYF
CDR3 DNA: TGTGCCAGCAGAGAAGGGTTTTACGAGCAGTACTTC

V gene: TRBV12-5
J gene: TRBJ2-1
CDR3 length: 15
clone size: few
D gene: TRBD2
CDR3 protein: CARGTSGGSGNEQFF
CDR3 DNA: TGTGCTAGGGGGACTAGCGGGGGGTCGGGCAATGAGCAGTTCTTC

V gene: TRBV5-1
J gene: TRBJ2-5
CDR3 length: 16
clone size: many
D gene: TRBD2
CDR3 protein: CASSGRASGNQETQYF
CDR3 DNA: TGCGCCAGCAGTGGTAGGGCTAGCGGGAACCAAGAGACCCAGTACTTC

V gene: TRBV5-1
J gene: TRBJ1-6
CDR3 length: 15
clone size: many
D gene: .
CDR3 protein: CASSLDRVYNSPLHF
CDR3 DNA: TGCGCCAGCAGCTTGGACCGGGTATATAATTCACCCCTCCACTTT

V gene: TRBV24-1
J gene: TRBJ2-1
CDR3 length: 11
clone size: few
D gene: .
CDR3 protein: CATSGYNEQFF
CDR3 DNA: TGTGCCACCAGTGGCTACAATGAGCAGTTCTTC

V gene: TRBV9
J gene: TRBJ2-2
CDR3 length: 16
clone size: few
D gene: .
CDR3 protein: CASSGGARRDTGELFF
CDR3 DNA: TGTGCCAGCAGCGGTGGGGCCAGGAGGGATACCGGGGAGCTGTTTTTT

V gene: TRBV4-3
J gene: TRBJ2-1
CDR3 length: 15
clone size: .
D gene: TRBD1
CDR3 protein: CASSQVSAGTGPQFF
CDR3 DNA: TGCGCCAGCAGCCAAGTTTCTGCAGGGACAGGGCCGCAGTTCTTC

V gene: TRBV5-1
J gene: TRBJ2-6
CDR3 length: 14
clone size: .
D gene: .
CDR3 protein: CASSFNSGANVLTF
CDR3 DNA: TGCGCCAGCAGCTTTAACTCTGGGGCCAACGTCCTGACTTTC

V gene: TRBV15
J gene: TRBJ2-2
CDR3 length: 17
clone size: few
D gene: TRBD1
CDR3 protein: CATSRGPGQQNTGELFF
CDR3 DNA: TGTGCCACCAGCAGAGGGCCGGGACAGCAGAACACCGGGGAGCTGTTTTTT

V gene: TRBV9
J gene: TRBJ1-5
CDR3 length: 15
clone size: .
D gene: .
CDR3 protein: CASSVLGGLGQPQHF
CDR3 DNA: TGTGCCAGCAGCGTACTTGGGGGGCTGGGGCAGCCCCAGCATTTT

V gene: TRBV20-1
J gene: TRBJ2-5
CDR3 length: 14
clone size: .
D gene: .
CDR3 protein: CSAQIRGGQETQYF
CDR3 DNA: TGCAGTGCCCAGATCAGGGGCGGCCAAGAGACCCAGTACTTC